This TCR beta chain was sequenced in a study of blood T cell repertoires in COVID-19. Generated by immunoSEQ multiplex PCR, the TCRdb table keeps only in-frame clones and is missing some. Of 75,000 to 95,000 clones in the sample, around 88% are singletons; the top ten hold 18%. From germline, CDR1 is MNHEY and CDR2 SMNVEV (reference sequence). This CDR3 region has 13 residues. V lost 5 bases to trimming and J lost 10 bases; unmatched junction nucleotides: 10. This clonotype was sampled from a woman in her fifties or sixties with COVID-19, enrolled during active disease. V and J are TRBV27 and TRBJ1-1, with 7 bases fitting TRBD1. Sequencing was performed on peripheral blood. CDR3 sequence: CASSPPTGQGAFF. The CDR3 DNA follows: TGTGCCAGCAGTCCACCGACAGGGCAAGGAGCTTTCTTT.